Below are 3 T cell receptor beta chains sequenced from a single sample in a study of blood T cells in healthy people across ages. A sample-barcoded 5' primer and a J-beta primer mix were used in a second PCR of about 7 to 11 cycles. From the 5' RACE reads, TCRdb called clonotypes with MiXCR, one entry per CDR3 protein. The table shows 1.2 million to 1.5 million distinct CDR3 sequences, with roughly 64% occurring only once. Sample: blood. The receptors were sampled from a man aged 18 to 30 in good health.

The chain employs TRBV10-2 and TRBJ2-4; maybe TRBD2 (6 bases). CDR1 is WSHSY and CDR2 is SAAADI in the germline V gene. This CDR3 is 14 amino acids long. V lost 2 bases, J lost 13 bases, and 18 bases lay in between. The CDR3 spells CASSEGGDGGEQYF. The CDR3 coding sequence is TGCGCCAGCAGTGAGGGCGGGGACGGGGGAGAGCAGTACTTC.

The count of this clonotype is one. The rearrangement links TRBV12-3 or TRBV12-4 to TRBJ1-6, with D perhaps matching TRBD1 (5 bases). CDR3 size: 14 residues. Trimming removed 6 bases from V and 7 bases from J, with 13 bases in between. The CDR3 coding sequence is TGTGCCAGCAGGGGGACCCCCACAAATTCACCCCTCCACTTT. It is translated as CASRGTPTNSPLHF.

The V gene is TRBV6-2 or TRBV6-3, the J gene TRBJ2-3; no clear D. V was pared by 1 base and J by 0 bases, with 5 bases between. The length of the CDR3 is 14 residues. The germline V gene encodes CDR1 MNHEY and CDR2 SVGEGT. CDR3 region: CASSYFWSTDTQYF. The CDR3 DNA sequence: TGTGCCAGCAGTTACTTCTGGAGCACAGATACGCAGTATTTT.